The 23 T cell receptor beta chains below all came from one sample that was sequenced in a study of T cell responses to AZD1222 COVID-19 vaccine. The table came from immunoSEQ multiplex PCR; TCRdb's copy has only in-frame clones and leaves some out. Of 150,000 to 200,000 clones detected, 85% to 95% appear once; the ten largest clones hold 9.2%. The input for sequencing was peripheral blood, taken on day 0 of AZD1222 vaccination. All receptors derive from an adult in good health.

This clone has a single count. The CDR3 spells CASSLQDRGRGGYTF. As DNA, the CDR3 is TGTGCCAGCAGCCTCCAGGACAGGGGCCGGGGAGGCTACACCTTC. This chain uses TRBV6-5 with TRBJ1-2; 9 positions match TRBD1. The germline CDR1 and CDR2 sequences are MNHEY and SVGAGI. J was trimmed by 8 bases and V by 6 bases; bases with no gene match: 13. The CDR3 is made up of 15 amino acids.

The J gene is TRBJ2-7, the V gene TRBV3-1 (or the pseudogene TRBV3-2), with no clear D. This CDR3 is built from 17 residues. V was cut by 0 bases and J by 2 bases, with 17 bases left in between. CDR1 LGHDT and CDR2 YNNKEL come from the germline V gene (reference sequence). CDR3 sequence (DNA): TGTGCCAGCAGCCAAGATCCTGCAGGAGCATACCCCTACGAGCAGTACTTC. It specifies CASSQDPAGAYPYEQYF.

The chain carries TRBV7-9 and TRBJ2-7; D not certain. Germline values: CDR1 SEHNR, CDR2 FQNEAQ (reference sequence). This CDR3 region has 13 residues. Trimming stripped 1 base from V and 2 bases from J, with 6 bases between. The CDR3 protein is CASSLGAPYEQYF. In DNA form, the CDR3 reads TGTGCCAGCAGCTTAGGGGCCCCCTACGAGCAGTACTTC. Supplemented by reference TRBV7-9 and TRBJ2-7, the full variable domain reads DTGVSQNPRHKITKRGQNVTFRCDPISEHNRLYWYRQTLGQGPEFLTYFQNEAQLEKSRLLSDRFSAERPKGSFSTLEIQRTEQGDSAMYLCASSLGAPYEQYFGPGTRLTVT.

This chain links TRBV28 with TRBJ1-3; D uncertain. The CDR3 consists of 13 residues. Germline CDR1 and CDR2: MDHEN and SYDVKM. The V end lost 11 bases, the J end lost 0 bases, and 11 bases lay between the germline ends. In DNA, the CDR3 is TGTGCCGGTAAGGAGAGCTCTGGAAACACCATATATTTT. Translating gives CAGKESSGNTIYF.

The rearrangement uses TRBV5-1 and TRBJ2-7; D is perhaps TRBD1 or TRBD2 (5 bases each). Germline V lookup: CDR1 SGHRS, CDR2 YFSETQ. V lost 0 bases and J lost 6, with 16 bases in between. CDR3 length: 15 amino acids. This CDR3 is CASSLDARVSAEQYF. The DNA of the CDR3 is TGCGCCAGCAGCTTGGACGCCAGGGTTAGCGCCGAGCAGTACTTC.

The chain links TRBV18 to TRBJ1-4; unclear D gene. The CDR3 runs 14 residues. Germline V CDR1 and CDR2: KGHSH, LQKENI. Trimming shortened V by 3 bases and J by 5 bases, and 10 bases separated the two germline ends. CDR3 nucleotides: TGTGCCAGCTCACCTCCGGCTCCCAATGAAAAACTGTTTTTT. It specifies CASSPPAPNEKLFF.

CDR3 amino acids: CASSVDGSRTYEQYF. Written as DNA, the CDR3 is TGTGCCAGCAGCGTAGACGGGAGCAGGACCTACGAGCAGTACTTC. V usage is TRBV9 and J usage is TRBJ2-7; possible D gene TRBD2, 6 bases. Trimming stripped 0 bases from V and 2 bases from J, with 12 bases between. The CDR3 runs to 15 residues. CDR1 and CDR2 (germline): SGDLS, YYNGEE. The whole variable domain, filled in from reference TRBV9 and TRBJ2-7, reads DSGVTQTPKHLITATGQRVTLRCSPRSGDLSVYWYQQSLDQGLQFLIQYYNGEERAKGNILERFSAQQFPDLHSELNLSSLELGDSALYFCASSVDGSRTYEQYFGPGTRLTVT.

The rearrangement links TRBV28 to TRBJ1-6; D possibly corresponds to TRBD1 (6 bases). With 8 bases removed from V and 9 bases from J, the gap between germline ends came to 20 bases. The CDR3 runs to 15 residues. Germline V gene data show CDR1 as MDHEN and CDR2 as SYDVKM. The DNA for the CDR3 is TGTGCCAGCCGGTATTCCTCGGGGGGCGGTTCACCCCTCCACTTT. Residues: CASRYSSGGGSPLHF.

The J gene is TRBJ2-7, the V gene TRBV27, with D perhaps TRBD1 (6 bases). Germline V gives CDR1 MNHEY, CDR2 SMNVEV (reference sequence). The V and J ends lost 1 base and 4 bases respectively, with 14 bases between them. The CDR3 totals 15 residues. The CDR3 region has the DNA TGTGCCAGCAGTTTATTAGGGGGACCAGGGTACGAGCAGTACTTC. Its translation: CASSLLGGPGYEQYF.

V usage is TRBV6-5 and J usage is TRBJ1-5; maybe TRBD1 (6 bases). This CDR3 has 15 amino acids. Germline V gene data show CDR1 as MNHEY and CDR2 as SVGAGI. Trimming left V 6 bases short and J 3 bases short, with 15 bases between. This CDR3 reads CASRKNGQLNQPQHF. Written as DNA, the CDR3 is TGTGCCAGCAGAAAGAACGGACAGCTCAATCAGCCCCAGCATTTT.

This rearrangement joins TRBV29-1 to TRBJ2-7, with D possibly being TRBD1 or TRBD2 (5 bases each). V dropped 0 bases and J dropped 6 bases, with 21 bases sitting between them. The CDR3 spans 16 residues. Germline assignment: CDR1 SQVTM and CDR2 ANQGSEA. CDR3 coding DNA: TGCAGCGTTGAAGATCCGGGGATGGGGGAGATACCCGAGCAGTACTTC. Translating it yields CSVEDPGMGEIPEQYF.

The V call is TRBV5-1, the J call TRBJ2-1; possible D gene TRBD1, 6 bases. The CDR3 is made up of 14 amino acids. Germline V CDR1 and CDR2: SGHRS, YFSETQ. The V and J ends lost 0 bases and 6 bases respectively, with 10 bases between them. This chain's CDR3 is CASSLDRERNEQFF. Written as DNA, the CDR3 is TGCGCCAGCAGCTTGGACAGGGAGCGCAATGAGCAGTTCTTC.

The chain couples TRBV27 to TRBJ2-7, with D possibly TRBD2 on 5 matching bases. Between the trimmed V and J ends, which lost 2 bases and 1 base, there was a span of 9 bases. Germline CDR1 and CDR2: MNHEY and SMNVEV (reference sequence). This CDR3 comprises 14 residues. The CDR3 reads CASSLLGGSYEQYF. CDR3 DNA sequence: TGTGCCAGCAGTTTACTAGGAGGATCCTACGAGCAGTACTTC.

The chain has TRBV7-3 and TRBJ1-2, with D perhaps matching TRBD1 (6 bases). The germline gives CDR1 SGHTA, CDR2 FQGTGA. The CDR3 sequence is 17 residues long. With 2 bases removed from V and 3 bases from J, the gap between germline ends came to 19 bases. CDR3 nucleotide sequence: TGTGCCAGCAGCTTATCAACGGACAGCGTCGGGTACTATGGCTACACCTTC. Translated, it gives CASSLSTDSVGYYGYTF.

The chain uses TRBV19 and TRBJ2-2, with TRBD2 matching 7 bases. Looked up from germline, CDR1 is LNHDA and CDR2 is SQIVND (reference sequence). The CDR3 loop spans 16 amino acids. V shed 3 bases and J 5 bases; nucleotides not matched to a gene: 9. The CDR3 bases are TGTGCCAGTAGTATTTCTCCCAGCGGGGCGACCGGGGAGCTGTTTTTT. The encoded protein is CASSISPSGATGELFF.

The chain uses TRBV9 and TRBJ2-1; the match to TRBD2 covers 14 bases. Germline V lookup: CDR1 SGDLS, CDR2 YYNGEE. The CDR3 loop spans 19 amino acids. The V gene end was trimmed by 2 bases and the J gene end by 9 bases; junction bases not matched to a gene: 16. The CDR3 loop is CASSVRTGTSGSRLGEQFF. In DNA form, the CDR3 reads TGTGCCAGCAGCGTCCGGACCGGGACTAGCGGGAGTAGGCTCGGTGAGCAGTTCTTC.

The CDR3 loop reads CASSQWGLGGEGYTF. The CDR3 nucleotides are TGTGCCAGCAGCCAATGGGGGCTGGGCGGTGAAGGCTACACCTTC. The V gene is TRBV4-2, the J gene TRBJ1-2; TRBD1 is a possible D gene (6 bases). Between the trimmed V and J ends, which lost 2 bases and 8 bases, there was a span of 18 bases. The CDR3 runs 15 residues. Per the germline V gene, CDR1 is LGHNA and CDR2 is YNFKEQ.

This chain uses TRBV7-8 with TRBJ2-7, with D possibly being TRBD1 (7 bases). V lost 5 bases and J 6 bases, leaving 23 bases between the germline ends. CDR1 and CDR2 from the germline V gene are SGHVS and FQNEAQ. CDR3 length equals 16 residues. CDR3 in DNA: TGTGCCAGCAGCCCAAACAGGGGACTGTATTGGGTCGAGCAGTACTTC. Residues: CASSPNRGLYWVEQYF.

This rearrangement joins TRBV4-1 to TRBJ2-1, with a weak D call TRBD2 (7 bases). Trimming shortened V by 3 bases and J by 4 bases, and 16 bases separated the two germline ends. Germline V gene data show CDR1 as MGHRA and CDR2 as YSYEKL. This CDR3 is built from 16 residues. For the CDR3, the DNA is TGCGCCAGCAGCCACGTCAGGGGAGGGGTATACAATGAGCAGTTCTTC. Encoded protein: CASSHVRGGVYNEQFF.

The chain couples TRBV12-5 to TRBJ2-6, with 7 nucleotides matching TRBD2. CDR1 is LGHNT and CDR2 is FRNRAP in the germline V gene. This CDR3 has 18 residues. The CDR3: CAPGGPSGLPSGANVLTF. CDR3 nucleotides: TGTGCCCCGGGGGGACCCAGCGGTCTCCCCTCTGGGGCCAACGTCCTGACTTTC. The full variable domain, with the rest looked up from reference TRBV12-5 and TRBJ2-6, is DARVTQTPRHKVTEMGQEVTMRCQPILGHNTVFWYRQTMMQGLELLAYFRNRAPLDDSGMPKDRFSAEMPDATLATLKIQPSEPRDSAVYFCAPGGPSGLPSGANVLTFGAGSRLTVL.

The chain links TRBV19 to TRBJ2-2; 8 bases align to TRBD2. CDR1 is LNHDA and CDR2 is SQIVND in the germline V gene (reference sequence). The V and J ends lost 6 bases and 5 bases, in that order; junction bases with no gene match: 11. CDR3 length: 16 amino acids. Here the CDR3 reads CASRRIAGRETGELFF. The CDR3 nucleotides are TGTGCCAGTAGGCGTATAGCGGGGAGGGAGACCGGGGAGCTGTTTTTT.

This clone appeared a single time. The gene calls are TRBV29-1 and TRBJ2-3; D is ambiguous. CDR3 length: 11 residues. Between the trimmed V and J ends, which lost 6 bases and 4 bases, there was a span of 8 bases. Germline CDR1 and CDR2: SQVTM and ANQGSEA. CDR3 coding DNA: TGCAGCGTGAAGCCGTCAGATACGCAGTATTTT. Translated: CSVKPSDTQYF.

The sample holds a few counts of this clone. The rearrangement uses TRBV19 and TRBJ1-2; TRBD1 matches at 9 bases. The CDR3 extends over 14 amino acids. Germline V gene lookup returns CDR1 LNHDA and CDR2 SQIVND (reference sequence). V dropped 5 bases and J dropped 5; count of bases not matched to a gene: 6. The CDR3 DNA reads as TGTGCCAGTAGTCTTGGGACAGGGATGTATGGCTACACCTTC. The encoded protein is CASSLGTGMYGYTF.